The 17 T cell receptor beta chains presented below share a single source sample, sequenced in a study of neurological immune-mediated disorders. TCRdb reanalysed the 5' RACE reads using MiXCR and keeps one entry per CDR3 protein. The sample consists of 30,000 to 35,000 distinct CDR3 sequences, 20% to 25% of them appearing once. The sequencing input was CD4+ T cells from blood. The receptors were gathered from a man aged 50 to 59 with HTLV-1-associated myelopathy (HAM/TSP).

This clonotype rates as large (0.1 to 1%). The rearrangement uses TRBV5-1 and TRBJ2-2; TRBD1 might be the D (5 bases). The length of the CDR3 is 15 residues. The germline CDR1 and CDR2 sequences are SGHRS and YFSETQ. V gave up 1 base and J gave up 4 bases, with 11 bases separating them. The CDR3 nucleotides read TGCGCCAGCAGCTTGAGGGCAGGGTCCACCGGGGAGCTGTTTTTT. Its protein is CASSLRAGSTGELFF.

V and J are TRBV5-1 and TRBJ1-2, with TRBD1 as a possible D gene (6 bases). CDR1 and CDR2 from the germline V gene are SGHRS and YFSETQ. The CDR3 has 16 amino acids. V was pared by 4 bases and J by 4 bases, with 20 bases between. CDR3 nucleotide sequence: TGCGCCAGCAGCCCTAACCTAAGGACAGACTTCTATGGCTACACCTTC. Its translation: CASSPNLRTDFYGYTF.

Here the CDR3 reads CASSYTAGTGGNEQFF. The CDR3 nucleotides read TGTGCCAGCAGCTATACCGCCGGGACAGGGGGGAATGAGCAGTTCTTC. The chain employs TRBV5-5 and TRBJ2-1; 11 positions match TRBD1. This CDR3 comprises 16 residues. V lost 3 bases and J lost 7; bases outside the gene matches: 9. Per the germline V gene, CDR1 is SGHKS and CDR2 is YYEKEE (reference sequence).

This clonotype was counted ten times or more. J is TRBJ2-7 and V is TRBV7-2; TRBD1 agrees at 9 bases. V lost 5 bases to trimming and J lost 4 bases; unmatched junction nucleotides: 12. Germline assignment: CDR1 SGHTA and CDR2 FQGNSA. The CDR3 is made up of 16 amino acids. The CDR3 DNA is TGTGCCAGCAGCAGAACGAGCGGGACAGGGTCATACGAGCAGTACTTC. Its protein product is CASSRTSGTGSYEQYF.

The chain uses TRBV6-6 and TRBJ1-4; D may be TRBD1 (5 bases). V was cut by 5 bases and J by 3 bases, with 10 bases left in between. Germline V gene sequence: CDR1 MNHNY, CDR2 SVGAGI (reference sequence). This CDR3 is 14 amino acids long. The CDR3 DNA follows: TGTGCCAGCAGTAAGACAGCCGCTAATGAAAAACTGTTTTTT. Its translation is CASSKTAANEKLFF.

The J gene is TRBJ2-2, the V gene TRBV27, with D unresolved. The CDR3 is 17 residues long. Germline-derived CDR1 and CDR2 are MNHEY and SMNVEV (reference sequence). V shed 5 bases and J shed 5 bases, with 21 bases lying between them. The DNA of the CDR3 is TGTGCCAGCAGTCTCCGTAAAACCACCAAGGATACCGGGGAGCTGTTTTTT. Its translation is CASSLRKTTKDTGELFF.

At least ten counts were recorded for this clonotype. The V gene is TRBV5-1, the J gene TRBJ2-7; D ambiguous. The V end was cut by 4 bases, the J end by 6 bases, with 14 bases between. Germline assignment: CDR1 SGHRS and CDR2 YFSETQ. The CDR3 sequence is 13 residues long. The CDR3 nucleotides are TGCGCCAGCAGCCCCGCCTCAAGACGCGAGCAGTACTTC. Its translation is CASSPASRREQYF.

Notes on this clonotype: One end of the junction fails to match germline, which may point to a read error. CDR3 amino acids: CASSGGHNTEAFF. CDR3 coding DNA: TGTGCCAGCAGTGGAGGGCACAACACCGAAGCTTTCTTT. This chain connects TRBV2 to TRBJ1-1, with unresolved D. CDR3 length: 13 residues. Germline V gene sequence: CDR1 SNHLY, CDR2 FYNNEI.

This clonotype was detected ten times or more. The chain carries TRBV7-9 and TRBJ1-5; no reliable D call. The CDR3 loop spans 13 amino acids. With 7 bases removed from V and 0 bases from J, the gap between germline ends came to 7 bases. CDR1 and CDR2 (germline): SEHNR, FQNEAQ (reference sequence). The CDR3 region is CASNSNSNQPQHF. CDR3 nucleotide sequence: TGTGCCAGCAACAGTAATAGCAATCAGCCCCAGCATTTT. The full variable domain, in which reference TRBV7-9 and TRBJ1-5 provide the parts outside the CDR3, is DTGVSQNPRHKITKRGQNVTFRCDPISEHNRLYWYRQTLGQGPEFLTYFQNEAQLEKSRLLSDRFSAERPKGSFSTLEIQRTEQGDSAMYLCASNSNSNQPQHFGDGTRLSIL.

For this clonotype: The limits of the CDR3 on the DNA are not certain, so only TCRdb's listed CDR3 is given. The rearrangement uses TRBV20-1 and TRBJ1-2; TRBD1 was called by the table and not checked on the DNA. Germline CDR1 DFQATT, CDR2 SNEGSKA (reference sequence). The CDR3 comprises 23 residues, both ends counted. CDR3 sequence: CSASKGNGEQFFGPGTLGYGYTF.

This clonotype occurred many times. This chain connects TRBV7-2 to TRBJ2-1; D unclear. With 1 base removed from V and 2 bases from J, the gap between germline ends came to 6 bases. The CDR3 is made up of 14 amino acids. Germline loops: CDR1 SGHTA, CDR2 FQGNSA. The CDR3 is CASSLGVTYNEQFF. In DNA form, the CDR3 reads TGTGCCAGCAGCTTAGGGGTCACCTACAATGAGCAGTTCTTC.

This clonotype was seen ten or more times. The chain carries TRBV7-2 and TRBJ2-2; D possibly corresponds to TRBD2 (6 bases). Germline V gene data show CDR1 as SGHTA and CDR2 as FQGNSA. V lost 5 bases and J lost 4, with 17 bases in between. The CDR3 sequence is 16 residues long. The CDR3 spells CASSKSGARGTGELFF. In DNA form, the CDR3 reads TGTGCCAGCAGCAAGAGTGGGGCGCGGGGCACCGGGGAGCTGTTTTTT.

This clonotype was seen more than once but under ten times. The V gene is TRBV18, the J gene TRBJ1-4; D not certain. The CDR3 sequence is 14 residues long. V shed 6 bases and J shed 4 bases, with 12 bases lying between them. Germline CDR1 and CDR2: KGHSH and LQKENI. The CDR3 DNA reads TGTGCCAGCTCCCCCCAAGGACTTAATGAAAAACTGTTTTTT. Translated, it gives CASSPQGLNEKLFF.

This clonotype was counted at least ten times. The chain carries TRBV20-1 and TRBJ1-3; D is undetermined. V dropped 2 bases and J dropped 0 bases, with 14 bases sitting between them. The V gene's germline CDR1 is DFQATT and CDR2 SNEGSKA (reference sequence). This CDR3 has 16 amino acids. The chain's CDR3 is CSARSDAGISGNTIYF. In DNA, the CDR3 is TGCAGTGCTAGAAGTGACGCAGGAATCTCTGGAAACACCATATATTTT.

Written as DNA, the CDR3 is TGCAGCGCCCTACTCGCGGCTAACGAGCAGTACTTC. Encoded protein: CSALLAANEQYF. The chain joins TRBV29-1 to TRBJ2-7, with no clear D. Germline CDR1 and CDR2: SQVTM and ANQGSEA. This CDR3 region has 12 residues. Trimming cost V 7 bases and J 5 bases, with 15 bases left between them.

There are many counts of this clonotype. The genes are TRBV27 and TRBJ1-1, with D tentatively TRBD1 (6 bases). Germline CDR1 reads MNHEY; CDR2 reads SMNVEV (reference sequence). The CDR3 loop spans 16 amino acids. Trimming shortened V by 2 bases and J by 4 bases, and 17 bases separated the two germline ends. The CDR3 DNA is TGTGCCAGCAGTTTAGGGGGGGGCGGGCTGGGCACTGAAGCTTTCTTT. Residues: CASSLGGGGLGTEAFF.

The chain has TRBV20-1 and TRBJ1-5, with 7 bases fitting TRBD1. The germline V gene encodes CDR1 DFQATT and CDR2 SNEGSKA (reference sequence). J was trimmed by 4 bases and V by 0 bases; bases with no gene match: 6. There are 15 residues in the CDR3. The CDR3 sequence: CSARDTKTGNQPQHF. DNA for the CDR3: TGCAGTGCTAGAGACACCAAGACAGGGAATCAGCCCCAGCATTTT.